The present entry profiles one TCR beta chain with its context. This record belongs to a study of control samples from healthy donors and cancer patients. This CDR3 spans 15 amino acids. V lost 1 base and J 0 bases, leaving 6 bases between the germline ends. The germline gives CDR1 SGHNT, CDR2 YENEEA. Here immunoSEQ multiplex PCR was the method, and the copy in TCRdb shows in-frame clones only, minus some. Of about 69,000 clones listed, roughly 82% are singletons. V is TRBV11-3 and J is TRBJ2-2; no firm D call. Material for sequencing was PBMCs. This receptor was taken from a woman between 50 and 59 years old with lung cancer. CDR3 bases: TGTGCCAGCAGCTTAGCAGGAGCGAACACCGGGGAGCTGTTTTTT. As protein: CASSLAGANTGELFF.